This T cell receptor (beta chain) emerged from a study of identical twins. TCRdb recomputed calls from the 5' RACE reads with MiXCR, one row per CDR3 protein. The data show hundreds of thousands of distinct CDR3 sequences, 21% seen once. The CDR3 consists of 15 residues. The germline gives CDR1 PRHDT, CDR2 FYEKMQ (reference sequence). J lost 7 bases, V lost 2 bases, and 7 bases had no gene match. Regarding the study as a whole: Reduced insertions were recorded for abundant cord blood beta clonotypes, with no such pattern in memory repertoires.

A note on this clonotype: Antigen: not known.

The sample was also linked to a second study, of T cells expressing NK-cell markers. That study adds: Among CD8+ T cells from six donors, dominant NKG2C+ clonotypes accounted for about 1.0-7.0%.

The receptor was isolated from a woman aged 18-30 years in good health. Specimen: PBMCs. The V gene is TRBV13, the J gene TRBJ2-1, with 8 positions matching TRBD2. The CDR3 reads CASSLREGQGNEQFF. CDR3 bases: TGTGCCAGCAGCTTACGGGAGGGCCAGGGTAATGAGCAGTTCTTC.